This T cell receptor beta chain stems from a study of shared clonotypes between healthy human individuals. Trimming took 1 base from V and 5 from J; bases not matched to a gene: 2. The CDR3 consists of 14 residues. CDR1 is SGHDT, CDR2 YYEEEE, per germline. As defined, naive CD8 cells were CD45RO-negative and positively selected for CCR7, with terminally differentiated effector memory CD45RA+ cells excluded. The assay was immunoSEQ multiplex PCR, and TCRdb's table has in-frame clones only and misses some. The sample consists of around 1.9 million clones, roughly 95% of them appearing once. The chain uses TRBV5-6 and TRBJ2-3; 9 positions match TRBD2. The sample consisted of naive CD8+ T cells from PBMCs. The receptor was derived from a man between 18 and 35 years old in good health. Some clones in this sample may be carry-over from other donors' samples. The CDR3 is CASSLLLAGDTQYF. CDR3 nucleotides: TGTGCCAGCAGCTTGTTACTAGCGGGAGATACGCAGTATTTT.